The clone carrying this T cell receptor beta chain was recorded at least ten times. Its matching antigen is unknown. TCRdb recomputed calls from the reads with MiXCR, one row per CDR3 protein. Altogether about 920,000 distinct CDR3 sequences are present, around 30% being singletons, with the ten largest covering around an eighth. The data were taken from a study of T cell repertoires in cytomegalovirus infection. Findings of the study overall: Frequencies of public TCR beta families were cumulated, and this identified carriers of CMV plus the relevant HLA.

V was pared by 5 bases and J by 4 bases, with 5 bases of the junction left unmatched. The CDR3 spans 15 residues. Germline V gene data show CDR1 as SGHTA and CDR2 as FQGNSA. The V call is TRBV7-2, the J call TRBJ2-2; 9 positions match TRBD1. The TCR comes from a human donor in good health (CMV status not recorded). Some clones in this sample may be carry-over from other donors' samples. Sequences were derived from cultured CD8+ T cells from PBMCs, sampled from culture after CMV antigen stimulation. The CDR3 DNA reads TGTGCCAGCAGCACGGGGACAGGGTTCACCGGGGAGCTGTTTTTT. Translation: CASSTGTGFTGELFF.